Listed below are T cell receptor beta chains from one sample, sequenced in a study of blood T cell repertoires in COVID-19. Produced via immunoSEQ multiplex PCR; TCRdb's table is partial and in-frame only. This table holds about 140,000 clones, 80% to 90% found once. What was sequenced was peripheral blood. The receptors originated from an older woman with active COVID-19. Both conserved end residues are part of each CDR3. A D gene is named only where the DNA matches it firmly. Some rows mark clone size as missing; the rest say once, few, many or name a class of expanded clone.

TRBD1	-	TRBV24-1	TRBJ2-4	CATSDSPRGPKNIQYF	TGTGCCACCAGTGACTCACCGAGGGGGCCGAAAAACATTCAGTACTTC
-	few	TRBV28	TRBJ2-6	CASGQFSGANVLTF	TGTGCCAGCGGACAGTTCTCTGGGGCCAACGTCCTGACTTTC
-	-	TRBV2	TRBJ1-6	CASIQTSSYNSPLHF	TGTGCCAGCATACAGACGAGCTCCTATAATTCACCCCTCCACTTT
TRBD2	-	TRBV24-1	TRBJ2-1	CATSDRTPAGGPNEQFF	TGTGCCACCAGTGACCGCACACCGGCGGGAGGGCCTAATGAGCAGTTCTTC
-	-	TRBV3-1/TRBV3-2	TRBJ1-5	CASSLQGLGNQPQHF	TGTGCCAGCAGCCTGCAGGGGCTAGGAAATCAGCCCCAGCATTTT
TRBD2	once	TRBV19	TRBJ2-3	CASSGTSGRGDTQYF	TGTGCCAGTAGTGGGACTAGCGGGAGAGGTGATACGCAGTATTTT
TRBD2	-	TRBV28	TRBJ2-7	CASSLGLAGIYEQYF	TGTGCCAGCAGTTTGGGACTAGCGGGGATTTACGAGCAGTACTTC
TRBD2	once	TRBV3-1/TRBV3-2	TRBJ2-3	CASTFGGSDADTQYF	TGTGCCAGCACATTCGGCGGGAGCGATGCAGATACGCAGTATTTT
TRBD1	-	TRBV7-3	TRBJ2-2	CASSLSPGQPTGELFF	TGTGCCAGCAGCCTCAGTCCGGGACAGCCCACCGGGGAGCTGTTTTTT
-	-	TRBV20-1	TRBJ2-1	CSASIGVRTNEQFF	TGCAGTGCTAGTATAGGGGTCCGCACGAATGAGCAGTTCTTC
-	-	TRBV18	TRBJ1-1	CASSPIAHLNTEAFF	TGTGCCAGCTCGCCGATCGCGCATTTGAACACTGAAGCTTTCTTT
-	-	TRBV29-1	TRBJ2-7	CSVGTEGGEQYF	TGCAGCGTTGGGACGGAGGGAGGCGAGCAGTACTTC
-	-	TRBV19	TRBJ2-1	CASRFNPRGGEQFF	TGTGCCAGTAGGTTCAACCCCAGGGGCGGTGAGCAGTTCTTC
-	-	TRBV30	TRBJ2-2	CAWSVLQLTGELFF	TGTGCCTGGAGTGTTCTACAGCTCACCGGGGAGCTGTTTTTT
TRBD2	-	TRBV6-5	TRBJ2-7	CASSFGTSGNYEQYF	TGTGCCAGCAGTTTCGGGACTAGCGGGAACTACGAGCAGTACTTC
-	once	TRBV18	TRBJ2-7	CASSPLTGVPYEQYF	TGTGCCAGCTCACCCCTGACAGGCGTCCCCTACGAGCAGTACTTC
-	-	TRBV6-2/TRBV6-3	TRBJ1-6	CASSENYNSPLHF	TGTGCCAGCAGTGAGAACTACAATTCACCCCTCCACTTT
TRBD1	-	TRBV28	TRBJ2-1	CASRTGSGYNEQFF	TGTGCCAGCCGGACAGGGAGCGGCTACAATGAGCAGTTCTTC
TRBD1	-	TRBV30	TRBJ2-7	CAWGNRGNEQYF	TGTGCCTGGGGGAACAGGGGAAACGAGCAGTACTTC
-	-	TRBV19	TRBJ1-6	CASSIEYRSNSPLHF	TGTGCCAGTAGTATCGAGTACCGGAGTAATTCACCCCTCCACTTT
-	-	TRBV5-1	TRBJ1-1	CASSFTGLNTEAFF	TGCGCCAGCAGCTTCACAGGGCTGAACACTGAAGCTTTCTTT
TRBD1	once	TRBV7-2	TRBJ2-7	CASSTTGGMSFYEQYF	TGTGCCAGCAGCACGACAGGGGGCATGAGTTTTTACGAGCAGTACTTC
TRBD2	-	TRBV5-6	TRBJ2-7	CASSFWTSGKSAYEQYF	TGTGCCAGCAGCTTTTGGACTAGCGGGAAGTCAGCCTACGAGCAGTACTTC
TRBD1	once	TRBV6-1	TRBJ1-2	CASSEGQGGGYTF	TGTGCCAGCAGTGAAGGACAGGGGGGCGGCTACACCTTC
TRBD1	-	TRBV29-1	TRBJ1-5	CSVATGVNQPQHF	TGCAGCGTTGCTACAGGGGTCAATCAGCCCCAGCATTTT
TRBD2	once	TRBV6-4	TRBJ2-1	CASSDSGLAGNEQFF	TGTGCCAGCAGTGACTCGGGTCTAGCGGGCAATGAGCAGTTCTTC
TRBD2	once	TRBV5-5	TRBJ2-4	CASSLGSGRTAAIQYF	TGTGCCAGCAGCTTGGGGAGCGGGAGAACGGCTGCGATTCAGTACTTC
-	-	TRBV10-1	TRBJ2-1	CASSDSYNEQFF	TGCGCCAGCAGTGACAGCTACAATGAGCAGTTCTTC
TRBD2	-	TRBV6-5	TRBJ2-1	CASTVAGGINEQFF	TGTGCCAGCACGGTCGCGGGAGGGATAAATGAGCAGTTCTTC
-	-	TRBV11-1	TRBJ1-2	CASSRYGYTF	TGTGCCAGCAGCCGCTATGGCTACACCTTC
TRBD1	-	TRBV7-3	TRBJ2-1	CASSQTRTGTDYNEQFF	TGTGCCAGCAGTCAAACTCGAACCGGGACAGACTACAATGAGCAGTTCTTC
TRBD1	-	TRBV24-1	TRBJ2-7	CATEGTGVGEQYF	TGTGCCACCGAAGGGACAGGGGTCGGCGAGCAGTACTTC
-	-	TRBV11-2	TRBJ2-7	CASSLYPGDLLGAYEQYF	TGTGCCAGCAGCCTCTATCCGGGGGACCTCCTGGGCGCGTACGAGCAGTACTTC
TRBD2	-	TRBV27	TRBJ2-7	CASSLVAGVGEQYF	TGTGCCAGCAGTTTAGTAGCGGGAGTAGGTGAGCAGTACTTC
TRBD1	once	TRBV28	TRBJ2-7	CASSTGQGYEQYF	TGTGCCAGCAGTACCGGACAGGGATACGAGCAGTACTTC
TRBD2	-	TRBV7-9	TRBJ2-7	CASSHGTSGSHEQYF	TGTGCCAGCAGCCACGGGACTAGCGGGAGCCACGAGCAGTACTTC
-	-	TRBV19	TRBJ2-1	CASSIDLARDTTWQFF	TGTGCCAGTAGTATAGATCTGGCTAGAGATACGACCTGGCAGTTCTTC
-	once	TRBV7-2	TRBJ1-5	CASSLARGNFQPQHF	TGTGCCAGCAGCTTAGCAAGGGGAAACTTTCAGCCCCAGCATTTT
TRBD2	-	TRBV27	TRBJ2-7	CASSLSGTSVEQYF	TGTGCCAGCAGTTTATCGGGGACTAGCGTCGAGCAGTACTTC
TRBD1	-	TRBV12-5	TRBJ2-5	CASGLTRTGGLQETQYF	TGTGCTAGTGGTTTGACTCGGACAGGGGGGCTTCAAGAGACCCAGTACTTC